This T cell receptor beta chain emerged from a study of blood T cell repertoires in COVID-19. On the study more broadly: Samples taken during acute and convalescent COVID-19 were collected in the United States, Italy and Spain. Sources were T cells, B-cell-depleted T cells, or PBMCs; the material itself was cDNA or gDNA.

This clone was counted once. Per the original methods: Amplification of reference gene primers was used by the study to estimate nucleated cell counts. Sequenced by immunoSEQ multiplex PCR; TCRdb stores in-frame clones only, minus some. The V and J calls and clone size were taken over from that table, and D and trimming were inferred from the DNA. The table includes some 42,000 clones, under 85% detected once. The CDR3 has 15 residues. Germline V gene sequence: CDR1 SGHTA, CDR2 FQGNSA. The ends lost 5 bases at V and 4 bases at J; junction bases unmatched: 7. The sequence was obtained from a human donor in a cohort sampled during active COVID-19. The rearrangement links TRBV7-2 to TRBJ2-3; TRBD2 agrees at 9 bases. The sequenced material came from peripheral blood. The CDR3 region is CASSPGGGAPDTQYF. The CDR3 DNA is TGTGCCAGCAGCCCTGGCGGGGGGGCCCCAGATACGCAGTATTTT.